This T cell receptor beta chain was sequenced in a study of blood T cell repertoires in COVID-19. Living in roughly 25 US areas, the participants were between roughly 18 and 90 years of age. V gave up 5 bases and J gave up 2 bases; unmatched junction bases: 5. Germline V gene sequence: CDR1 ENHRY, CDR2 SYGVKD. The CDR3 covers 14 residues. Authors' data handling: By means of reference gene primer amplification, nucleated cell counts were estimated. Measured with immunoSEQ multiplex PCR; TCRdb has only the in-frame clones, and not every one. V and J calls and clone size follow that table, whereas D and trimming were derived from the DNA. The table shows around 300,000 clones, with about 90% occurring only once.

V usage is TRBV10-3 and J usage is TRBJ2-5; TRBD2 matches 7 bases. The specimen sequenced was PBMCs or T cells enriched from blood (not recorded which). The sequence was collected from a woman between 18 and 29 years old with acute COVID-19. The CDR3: CAISTGTTQETQYF. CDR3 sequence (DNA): TGTGCCATCAGTACCGGGACTACGCAAGAGACCCAGTACTTC.